This T cell receptor beta chain is from a study of shared clonotypes between healthy human individuals. Germline V gene sequence: CDR1 MDHEN, CDR2 SYDVKM. V was cut by 8 bases and J by 0 bases, with 10 bases left in between. The CDR3 sequence is 13 residues long. The protocol was immunoSEQ multiplex PCR, while the TCRdb copy is restricted to in-frame clones and leaves out a portion. The sample has roughly 680,000 clones; around 70% are singletons. The clonotype originates from a woman between 25 and 40 years old in good health. The rearrangement uses TRBV28 and TRBJ1-2; D is unresolved. Sequencing input: memory CD4+ T cells sorted from blood. The subset denotes: CD45RA-negative fraction. The chain's CDR3 is CASGRGTNYGYTF. As DNA, the CDR3 is TGTGCCAGCGGACGAGGTACTAACTATGGCTACACCTTC.